A single sample gave rise to the 13 T cell receptor beta chains below, sequenced in a study of T cell responses to AZD1222 COVID-19 vaccine (dated by TCRdb to 2020 to 2022). The time point label of this sample denotes: baseline before first vaccination. The sample's treatment or condition label, in plain terms: meningococcal conjugate vaccine given as trial control. The protocol used for the library was the immunoSEQ multiplex PCR assay. The immuneACCESS repertoire file appears here via TCRdb, limited to in-frame rearrangements. These files lack a portion of the clones; in checked studies, under half of the deficit traces to unresolved V genes, and the cause of the others is not known. This sample gives 150,000 to 160,000 clones in total; less than 90% of them show up just once. About 5% of the sample is in the top ten clones. The input for sequencing was peripheral blood, taken on day 0 of MenACWY control vaccination. The receptors here all came from an adult in good health.

The chain carries TRBV18 and TRBJ2-2; no reliable D call. Trimming removed 0 bases at V and 2 bases at J, with 1 base between. The germline V gene encodes CDR1 KGHSH and CDR2 LQKENI. The CDR3 runs to 13 residues. This CDR3 reads CASSPPNTGELFF. CDR3 DNA sequence: TGTGCCAGCTCACCACCCAACACCGGGGAGCTGTTTTTT.

The chain is built from TRBV28 and TRBJ1-1, with D unresolved. CDR3 length: 12 amino acids. Between the trimmed V and J ends, which lost 10 bases and 7 bases, there was a span of 16 bases. The germline V gene encodes CDR1 MDHEN and CDR2 SYDVKM. CDR3 nucleotides: TGTGCCATCTCTCGGCCGGGGAATGAAGCTTTCTTT. Amino acid sequence: CAISRPGNEAFF.

The rearrangement links TRBV14 to TRBJ2-5; TRBD1 or TRBD2 may be the D gene (5 bases each). The V gene's germline CDR1 is SGHDN and CDR2 FVKESK. Between the trimmed V and J ends, which lost 1 base and 0 bases, there was a span of 9 bases. This CDR3 has 15 residues. The chain's CDR3 is CASSQVWGYQETQYF. In DNA form, the CDR3 reads TGTGCCAGCAGCCAAGTTTGGGGGTACCAAGAGACCCAGTACTTC. Complete variable domain (other parts from reference TRBV14 and TRBJ2-5): EAGVTQFPSHSVIEKGQTVTLRCDPISGHDNLYWYRRVMGKEIKFLLHFVKESKQDESGMPNNRFLAERTGGTYSTLKVQPAELEDSGVYFCASSQVWGYQETQYFGPGTRLLVL.

The chain has TRBV3-1 (or the pseudogene TRBV3-2) and TRBJ1-5, with D perhaps TRBD1 (5 bases). CDR3 length: 15 residues. V lost 3 bases, J lost 3 bases, and 12 bases lay in between. Germline assignment: CDR1 LGHDT and CDR2 YNNKEL (reference sequence). The CDR3 DNA is TGTGCCAGCAGCCACGAGGCAGGGATCAATCAGCCCCAGCATTTT. Its protein is CASSHEAGINQPQHF.

The chain uses TRBV11-3 and TRBJ2-7, with 14 bases identical to TRBD2. The junction had 4 bases not matched to a gene; V was cut back by 4 bases and J by 5 bases. The CDR3 is 15 amino acids. Germline CDR1 and CDR2: SGHNT and YENEEA. The CDR3 sequence is CASSSGLAGGNEQYF. CDR3 nucleotides: TGTGCCAGCAGCTCCGGACTAGCGGGAGGAAACGAGCAGTACTTC.

The rearrangement uses TRBV7-2 and TRBJ1-3; 9 bases line up with TRBD1. Germline CDR1 and CDR2: SGHTA and FQGNSA. The CDR3 has 15 residues. Trimming at V came to 5 bases and at J to 4 bases, leaving 6 bases not matched to a gene. The CDR3 sequence is CASSPRTGAGNTIYF. The CDR3 coding sequence is TGTGCCAGCAGCCCGAGGACAGGGGCGGGAAACACCATATATTTT.

The chain employs TRBV7-9 and TRBJ1-5; D uncertain. Trimming took off 1 base at V and 0 bases at J, with 7 bases between the two ends. CDR3 length: 15 amino acids. Germline V gene data show CDR1 as SEHNR and CDR2 as FQNEAQ (reference sequence). The CDR3 loop reads CASSLEGYSNQPQHF. The CDR3 nucleotides read TGTGCCAGCAGCTTAGAGGGATATAGCAATCAGCCCCAGCATTTT.

This clone was counted between two and nine times. V is TRBV5-6 and J is TRBJ1-5; 12 bases are a match to TRBD1. The trim removed 2 bases at V and 7 bases at J, leaving 4 bases unmatched. The CDR3 has 15 residues. The germline V gene has CDR1 SGHDT and CDR2 YYEEEE. In nucleotides, the CDR3 is TGTGCCAGCAGCTTAGGGACAGGGGGCGGACAGCCCCAGCATTTT. Amino acid sequence: CASSLGTGGGQPQHF. The full variable domain, with the rest looked up from reference TRBV5-6 and TRBJ1-5, is DAGVTQSPTHLIKTRGQQVTLRCSPKSGHDTVSWYQQALGQGPQFIFQYYEEEERQRGNFPDRFSGHQFPNYSSELNVNALLLGDSALYLCASSLGTGGGQPQHFGDGTRLSIL.

The chain is built from TRBV4-1 and TRBJ1-2; TRBD1 might be the D (5 bases). The germline CDR1 and CDR2 sequences are MGHRA and YSYEKL. Trimming removed 0 bases at V and 3 bases at J, with 14 bases between. The CDR3 contains 16 residues. CDR3: CASSQDRAGSDYGYTF. The CDR3 DNA sequence: TGCGCCAGCAGCCAAGATAGAGCAGGGTCGGACTATGGCTACACCTTC.

This CDR3 is CASSWRAGNQPQHF. CDR3 nucleotide sequence: TGTGCCAGCAGTTGGAGGGCGGGCAATCAGCCCCAGCATTTT. The chain carries TRBV27 and TRBJ1-5; D ambiguous. The CDR3 is made up of 14 amino acids. Germline lookup yields CDR1 MNHEY and CDR2 SMNVEV (reference sequence). With 4 bases removed from V and 2 bases from J, the gap between germline ends came to 9 bases.

The V call is TRBV5-4, the J call TRBJ2-2; D uncertain. Trimming removed 4 bases from V and 3 bases from J, with 13 bases in between. CDR3 length: 15 amino acids. Germline V lookup: CDR1 SGHNT, CDR2 YYREEE (reference sequence). The CDR3 region has the DNA TGTGCCAGCAGCCCGCCCGTCACAGACACCGGGGAGCTGTTTTTT. It specifies CASSPPVTDTGELFF.

The rearrangement joins TRBV28 to TRBJ2-5; 7 bases line up with TRBD2. Germline V gene data show CDR1 as MDHEN and CDR2 as SYDVKM. The length of the CDR3 is 18 residues. The junction had 18 bases not matched to a gene; V was cut back by 5 bases and J by 3 bases. The CDR3 is CASSASIGLGTLEETQYF. The CDR3 DNA sequence: TGTGCCAGCAGTGCCTCTATCGGACTAGGGACTTTGGAAGAGACCCAGTACTTC.

The rearrangement uses TRBV10-3 and TRBJ2-2, with TRBD1 matching over 9 bases. This CDR3 is 15 amino acids long. After removal of 6 bases from V and 1 base from J, the junction contained 3 bases not matched to a gene. The germline CDR1 and CDR2 sequences are ENHRY and SYGVKD. The CDR3 loop reads CAIRLTGGNTGELFF. The CDR3 nucleotides read TGTGCCATCAGACTGACAGGGGGGAACACCGGGGAGCTGTTTTTT.